This paragraph reports one T cell receptor beta chain. Germline V gene sequence: CDR1 KGHSH, CDR2 LQKENI. With V trimmed by 4 bases and J by 7 bases, 4 bases remained unmatched. The CDR3 runs to 12 residues. Documented time point: pretreatment peripheral blood. These data originate in a study of PD-L1 blockade in urothelial cancer. Across the whole study: Atezolizumab therapy began for patients in 2014, dosed at 1,200 mg intravenously every 3 weeks. About 90% of the roughly 29 patients were men with bladder-origin urothelial cancer. Blood was tested 3 weeks (second dose) and 6 weeks into treatment.

The investigators introduced synthetic TCR analog templates into each PCR as spikes. The repertoire was sequenced with immunoSEQ multiplex PCR; TCRdb's copy has only in-frame clones and lacks some. The table includes roughly 63,000 clones, roughly 79% detected once. The sample consisted of PBMCs, taken around atezolizumab (anti-PD-L1) treatment. The genes are TRBV18 and TRBJ2-7; 7 nucleotides match TRBD2. This receptor was obtained from a man between 65 and 80 years old with urothelial cancer. CDR3: CASSLLAEEQYF. CDR3 DNA: TGTGCCAGCTCACTTCTAGCGGAGGAGCAGTACTTC.